Sequencing of this TCR beta chain was carried out in a study of identical twins. TCRdb processed the 5' RACE reads anew with MiXCR; each CDR3 protein has one entry. The data contain roughly 260,000 distinct CDR3 sequences, roughly 7.5% of them singletons. This clonotype was counted a few times. This sample also appeared in a second study, on yellow fever vaccine responses in identical twins.

This clonotype was sampled from a woman under 30 in good health. Sequencing was performed on CD8+ T cells sorted from blood.

The CDR3 here is CASSPPVGQATDTQYF. The CDR3 nucleotides are TGTGCCAGCAGCCCTCCTGTAGGGCAGGCGACAGATACGCAGTATTTT. The chain combines TRBV7-9 with TRBJ2-3; D uncertain. The CDR3 has 16 residues. Trimming removed 5 bases at V and 3 bases at J, with 18 bases between. The germline V gene encodes CDR1 SEHNR and CDR2 FQNEAQ (reference sequence).